This T cell receptor (beta chain) was obtained from a study of blood T cell repertoires in COVID-19. Across the whole study: COVID-19 samples, acute and convalescent, were from the United States, Italy and Spain. T cells, B-cell-depleted T cells, or PBMCs provided the cDNA or gDNA that served as material.

Losses at the gene ends were 6 bases for V and 3 bases for J; bases not matched to a gene: 10. There are 15 residues in the CDR3. Germline V CDR1 and CDR2: MNHEY, SMNVEV (reference sequence). In the study's own analysis: The assay estimated nucleated cells by amplifying reference gene primers. TCRdb's copy holds only in-frame clones and misses some; the assay was immunoSEQ multiplex PCR. V, J and clone size reflect that table, while D and trimming were determined from the DNA. Among around 300,000 clones, roughly 88% were seen once, and the ten largest hold 2.5% to 3.5%. This clone appeared once. This chain connects TRBV27 to TRBJ2-7; 8 bases agree with TRBD1. Sample: peripheral blood. This receptor was obtained from a woman in her twenties or thirties with active or convalescent COVID-19. DNA of the CDR3: TGTGCCAGCAGATATTCCGGGACAGGAGTCTACGAGCAGTACTTC. As protein: CASRYSGTGVYEQYF.